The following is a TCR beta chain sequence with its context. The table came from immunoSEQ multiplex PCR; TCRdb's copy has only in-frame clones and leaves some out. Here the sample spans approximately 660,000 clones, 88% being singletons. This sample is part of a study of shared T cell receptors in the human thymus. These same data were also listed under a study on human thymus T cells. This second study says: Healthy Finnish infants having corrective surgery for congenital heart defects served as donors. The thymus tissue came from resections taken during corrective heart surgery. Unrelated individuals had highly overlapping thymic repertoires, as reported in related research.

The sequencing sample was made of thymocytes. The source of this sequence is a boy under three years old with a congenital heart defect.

For the CDR3, the DNA is TGTGCCAGCAGCTTAGGTGAGGGCACCTACGAGCAGTACTTC. This codes for CASSLGEGTYEQYF. V usage is TRBV11-3 and J usage is TRBJ2-7; the D gene is possibly TRBD2 (5 bases). Trimming removed 1 base at V and 2 bases at J, with 9 bases between. Germline V lookup: CDR1 SGHNT, CDR2 YENEEA. The CDR3 length is 14 residues.